Presented here are 26 T cell receptor beta chains from one specimen sequenced in a study of T cells in Graves' hyperthyroidism and ophthalmopathy. Amplification targeted TCR beta CDR3 regions from RNA transcripts. The HTBI primer set served for first-round RT-PCR of the TCR CDR3. TCRdb independently ran MiXCR on the multiplex PCR reads; one entry per CDR3 protein. The data show under 450,000 distinct CDR3 sequences, approximately 15% seen once. Material for sequencing was blood. Receptors were obtained from a woman younger than 35 with Graves' hyperthyroidism.

The sample holds many counts of this clonotype. V gene TRBV9 combines with J gene TRBJ2-3; D not certain. Germline CDR1 is SGDLS and CDR2 is YYNGEE. Trimming cost V 0 bases and J 6 bases, with 11 bases left between them. This CDR3 contains 14 residues. This chain's CDR3 is CASSVEVLRDTQYF. Here the CDR3 DNA reads TGTGCCAGCAGCGTAGAAGTCCTCAGGGATACGCAGTATTTT. Full variable domain (missing parts from reference TRBV9 and TRBJ2-3): DSGVTQTPKHLITATGQRVTLRCSPRSGDLSVYWYQQSLDQGLQFLIQYYNGEERAKGNILERFSAQQFPDLHSELNLSSLELGDSALYFCASSVEVLRDTQYFGPGTRLTVL.

The chain employs TRBV19 and TRBJ2-3; 9 positions match TRBD1. V shed 9 bases and J 6 bases; nucleotides not matched to a gene: 10. The CDR3 is made up of 14 amino acids. Looked up from germline, CDR1 is LNHDA and CDR2 is SQIVND (reference sequence). The CDR3 nucleotides are TGTGCCAGCAGACGGGACAGGGCGATGGATACGCAGTATTTT. Translated, it gives CASRRDRAMDTQYF.

Ten or more counts support this clonotype. V is TRBV2 and J is TRBJ1-4; 7 nucleotides line up with TRBD1. Germline trimming cut 7 bases from V and 8 bases from J; bases unmatched to any gene: 4. CDR3 length: 12 residues. The germline CDR1 and CDR2 sequences are SNHLY and FYNNEI. This chain's CDR3 is CASKGGGEKLFF. The CDR3 DNA follows: TGTGCCAGCAAGGGAGGGGGCGAAAAACTGTTTTTT.

This clonotype was counted ten times or more. V is TRBV3-1 and J is TRBJ2-7; 9 bases are shared with TRBD1. CDR1 and CDR2 from the germline V gene are LGHDT and YNNKEL (reference sequence). This CDR3 is 17 amino acids long. Germline trimming cut 0 bases from V and 1 base from J; bases unmatched to any gene: 7. The CDR3: CASSQDIRDRASYEQYF. CDR3 nucleotides: TGTGCCAGCAGCCAAGATATAAGGGACAGGGCGTCCTACGAGCAGTACTTC.

This clonotype was counted at least ten times. The rearrangement joins TRBV24-1 to TRBJ1-2; 9 positions match TRBD1. V gave up 6 bases and J gave up 4 bases; unmatched junction bases: 2. CDR1 KGHDR and CDR2 SFDVKD come from the germline V gene. The CDR3 is 13 amino acids. The CDR3 DNA sequence: TGTGCCACCAGTCGGACAGGGGCCTATGGCTACACCTTC. This sequence encodes CATSRTGAYGYTF.

This clonotype came up many times. This chain links TRBV25-1 with TRBJ2-5; tentative D call: TRBD2 (5 bases). Germline V lookup: CDR1 MGHDK, CDR2 SYGVNS. This CDR3 spans 16 amino acids. Trimming left V 6 bases short and J 2 bases short, with 19 bases between. The DNA for the CDR3 is TGTGCCAGCAGGATCTCTATCGGTCGAGGGCAAGAGACCCAGTACTTC. It yields the protein CASRISIGRGQETQYF.

This clonotype was seen many times. This chain uses TRBV12-3 or TRBV12-4 with TRBJ2-1; TRBD1 matches at 8 bases. This CDR3 spans 15 amino acids. The junction had 7 bases not matched to a gene; V was cut back by 6 bases and J by 3 bases. The CDR3 bases are TGTGCCAGCAGGATCGCGGGACAGGACTACAATGAGCAGTTCTTC. Protein: CASRIAGQDYNEQFF.

In this sample, this clonotype turned up many times. V usage is TRBV7-9 and J usage is TRBJ2-4; 7 positions agree with TRBD1. V was clipped by 5 bases and J by 3 bases; unmatched bases: 4. The CDR3 runs to 14 residues. The V gene's germline CDR1 is SEHNR and CDR2 FQNEAQ (reference sequence). The CDR3 protein is CASSVGTVKNIQYF. The DNA for the CDR3 is TGTGCCAGCAGCGTCGGGACAGTCAAAAACATTCAGTACTTC.

This clonotype was recorded many times. This rearrangement joins TRBV19 to TRBJ2-7; 7 nucleotides match TRBD1. In germline, CDR1 is LNHDA, CDR2 SQIVND (reference sequence). V trimming: 3 bases; J trimming: 2 bases; junction bases outside the gene matches: 7. The CDR3 is 15 residues long. This chain's CDR3 is CASSMQGQGAYEQYF. The CDR3 DNA reads TGTGCCAGTAGTATGCAGGGGCAGGGGGCCTACGAGCAGTACTTC.

This clonotype was counted ten times or more. This chain joins TRBV6-1 and TRBJ1-5; D gene uncertain. Germline-derived CDR1 and CDR2 are MNHNS and SASEGT. Trimming pared 0 bases from V and 9 bases from J, leaving 12 bases between. The CDR3 spans 14 residues. The CDR3 protein is CASSEADERPPQHF. DNA for the CDR3: TGTGCCAGCAGTGAAGCTGACGAACGACCGCCCCAGCATTTT.

This clonotype was seen many times. This sequence joins TRBV7-9 and TRBJ1-2; a possible D gene is TRBD1 (6 bases). This CDR3 is 13 amino acids long. Germline V gives CDR1 SEHNR, CDR2 FQNEAQ (reference sequence). Trimming shortened V by 5 bases and J by 6 bases, and 13 bases separated the two germline ends. CDR3: CASSLQGGDGYTF. CDR3 DNA: TGTGCCAGCAGCCTACAGGGAGGGGATGGCTACACCTTC.

The chain uses TRBV12-3 or TRBV12-4 and TRBJ1-2; D is uncertain. Deletions cut 7 bases from V and 2 bases from J, with 14 bases between. The CDR3 is 14 amino acids. For the CDR3, the DNA is TGTGCCAGCAAGTTTGGGTTAAGAAACTATGGCTACACCTTC. Translation: CASKFGLRNYGYTF.

The chain is built from TRBV4-1 and TRBJ2-2, with 9 bases aligning to TRBD1. Germline V gives CDR1 MGHRA, CDR2 YSYEKL. This CDR3 has 17 residues. The V and J ends lost 7 bases and 5 bases, in that order; junction bases with no gene match: 14. The chain's CDR3 is CASKPSPGTGRTGELFF. CDR3 in DNA: TGCGCCAGCAAGCCCTCTCCGGGGACAGGGAGAACCGGGGAGCTGTTTTTT.

The rearrangement joins TRBV20-1 to TRBJ1-5; D remains ambiguous. The CDR3 runs 16 residues. Trimming took 2 bases from V and 5 from J, leaving 19 bases between them. The germline gives CDR1 DFQATT, CDR2 SNEGSKA (reference sequence). DNA of the CDR3: TGCAGTGCTAGAAATTGGGCGGAGGGCGGCGATCAGCCCCAGCATTTT. This gives the protein CSARNWAEGGDQPQHF.

This clonotype showed up just once. The V call is TRBV7-2, the J call TRBJ2-7; perhaps TRBD1 as D (5 bases). The germline V gene encodes CDR1 SGHTA and CDR2 FQGNSA. The CDR3 is 14 residues long. V lost 2 bases and J lost 5, with 13 bases in between. CDR3 DNA sequence: TGTGCCAGCAGCTTAACCAGGGAATCCAACGAGCAGTACTTC. This gives the protein CASSLTRESNEQYF.

Ten or more counts support this clonotype. This chain links TRBV12-5 with TRBJ2-1; tentatively, D is TRBD2 (5 bases). V lost 6 bases to trimming and J lost 9 bases, with 12 bases between them. The CDR3 spans 12 residues. Germline loops: CDR1 LGHNT, CDR2 FRNRAP. CDR3 in DNA: TGTGCTAGTGGAGGCAGGACTTTTGAGCAGTTCTTC. Translated: CASGGRTFEQFF.

Only a few counts were recorded for this clonotype. CDR3 sequence reads: CASSLGEWSDSPLHF. The CDR3 nucleotides read TGTGCCAGCAGCTTGGGGGAGTGGTCGGATTCACCCCTCCACTTT. J is TRBJ1-6 and V is TRBV5-5; no firm D call. Trimming left V 0 bases short and J 8 bases short, with 12 bases between. Germline CDR1 is SGHKS and CDR2 is YYEKEE (reference sequence). CDR3 length: 15 residues.

At least ten counts were recorded for this clonotype. The rearrangement uses TRBV7-9 and TRBJ2-2, with D tentatively TRBD1 (6 bases). The germline gives CDR1 SEHNR, CDR2 FQNEAQ (reference sequence). V was trimmed by 3 bases and J by 10 bases, leaving 21 bases between them. The CDR3 is 16 residues long. Here the CDR3 reads CASSFMGAVRPEELFF. CDR3 nucleotides: TGTGCCAGCAGCTTCATGGGGGCGGTCCGTCCCGAGGAGCTGTTTTTT. The variable domain in full, with the rest retrieved from reference TRBV7-9 and TRBJ2-2, is DTGVSQNPRHKITKRGQNVTFRCDPISEHNRLYWYRQTLGQGPEFLTYFQNEAQLEKSRLLSDRFSAERPKGSFSTLEIQRTEQGDSAMYLCASSFMGAVRPEELFFGEGSRLTVL.

This clonotype was counted ten times or more. The chain joins TRBV6-1 to TRBJ2-7; 10 positions agree with TRBD1. The CDR3 length is 15 residues. Germline CDR1 is MNHNS and CDR2 is SASEGT. Germline trimming cut 6 bases from V and 4 bases from J; bases unmatched to any gene: 9. The CDR3 DNA is TGTGCCAGCAGGGCCGGACAGGGGGAAAAGTACGAGCAGTACTTC. Protein sequence: CASRAGQGEKYEQYF.

The gene calls are TRBV7-9 and TRBJ2-5; D is tentatively TRBD1 or TRBD2 (5 bases each). The CDR3 consists of 16 residues. V gave up 5 bases and J gave up 0 bases, with 16 bases separating them. CDR1 is SEHNR, CDR2 FQNEAQ, per germline (reference sequence). The CDR3 nucleotides are TGTGCCAGCAGCAGACCGCTGGGACGGCACCAAGAGACCCAGTACTTC. Amino acid sequence: CASSRPLGRHQETQYF.

This clonotype was seen many times. The gene calls are TRBV20-1 and TRBJ2-7, with 15 bases identical to TRBD2. Germline CDR1 is DFQATT and CDR2 is SNEGSKA (reference sequence). V trimming: 3 bases; J trimming: 9 bases; junction bases outside the gene matches: 6. The CDR3 extends over 14 amino acids. CDR3 amino acids: CSARPPGLAGGQYF. The CDR3 DNA is TGCAGTGCTAGGCCTCCGGGACTAGCGGGAGGGCAGTACTTC.

This clonotype was observed many times. V is TRBV12-5 and J is TRBJ2-1, with D possibly TRBD2 on 6 matching bases. In germline, CDR1 is LGHNT, CDR2 FRNRAP. Between the trimmed V and J ends, which lost 0 bases and 2 bases, there was a span of 14 bases. This CDR3 is built from 17 residues. CDR3 loop: CASGLVKGLPTYNEQFF. Here the CDR3 DNA reads TGTGCTAGTGGTTTGGTAAAAGGACTACCCACCTACAATGAGCAGTTCTTC.

Many counts were recorded for this clonotype. V is TRBV7-2 and J is TRBJ2-5; tentative D call: TRBD2 (5 bases). CDR3 length equals 16 residues. The germline V gene encodes CDR1 SGHTA and CDR2 FQGNSA. V was cut by 0 bases and J by 5 bases, with 16 bases left in between. Here the CDR3 DNA reads TGTGCCAGCAGCTTAGCGATTGGAGGCGTGGGGGAGACCCAGTACTTC. The encoded protein is CASSLAIGGVGETQYF.

This clonotype showed up many times. V and J are TRBV12-3 or TRBV12-4 and TRBJ1-1; D is unresolved. The V end was cut by 3 bases, the J end by 1 base, with 6 bases between. There are 13 residues in the CDR3. The CDR3, as DNA: TGTGCCAGCAGTTTCGTGGCGAACACTGAAGCTTTCTTT. Its translation is CASSFVANTEAFF.

This clonotype was recorded many times. This may come from a read error, since a much larger clone is one base off. The chain uses TRBV12-3 or TRBV12-4 and TRBJ1-5, with 9 positions matching TRBD1. V dropped 5 bases and J dropped 6; count of bases not matched to a gene: 2. The CDR3 contains 13 residues. CDR3 DNA: TGTGCCAGCAGTCCACAGGGGGCTCAGCCCCAGCATTTT. Protein product: CASSPQGAQPQHF.

This clonotype showed up many times. The V and J genes are TRBV12-3 or TRBV12-4 and TRBJ1-5, with 7 bases matching TRBD1. The CDR3 extends over 16 amino acids. Trimming cost V 6 bases and J 6 bases; bases outside gene matches: 14. CDR3 sequence (DNA): TGTGCCAGCAGCCCCGCGACAGGGACGGGTTTTCAGCCCCAGCATTTT. Translation gives CASSPATGTGFQPQHF.